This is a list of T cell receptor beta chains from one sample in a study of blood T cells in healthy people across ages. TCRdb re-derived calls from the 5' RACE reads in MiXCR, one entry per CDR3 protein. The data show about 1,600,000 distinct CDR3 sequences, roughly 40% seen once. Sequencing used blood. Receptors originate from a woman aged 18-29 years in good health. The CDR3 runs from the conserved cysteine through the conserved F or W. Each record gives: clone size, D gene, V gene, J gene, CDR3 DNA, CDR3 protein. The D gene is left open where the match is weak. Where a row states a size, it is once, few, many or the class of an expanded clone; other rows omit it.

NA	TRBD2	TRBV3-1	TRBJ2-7	TGTGCCAGCAGCCGCCCCGACAGGCTAGCGGGGGGCGAGCAGTACTTC	CASSRPDRLAGGEQYF
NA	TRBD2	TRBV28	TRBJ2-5	TGTGCCAGCAGTTTAGGGATTAGCGGGGGCCCCGCTGGTGAGCAGTACTTC	CASSLGISGGPAGEQYF
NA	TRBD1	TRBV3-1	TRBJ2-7	TGTGCCAGCAGCCAAGCCTGGACAGGGCCCTACAATGAGCAGTACTTC	CASSQAWTGPYNEQYF
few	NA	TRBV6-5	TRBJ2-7	TGTGCCAGCACCACACAGGGTTTTGGGCACGAGCAGTACTTC	CASTTQGFGHEQYF
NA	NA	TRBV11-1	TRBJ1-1	TGTGCCAGCAGCTTAGCGCTTGGGATGGATAATGAAGCTTTCTTT	CASSLALGMDNEAFF
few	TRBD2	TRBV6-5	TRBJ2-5	TGTGCCAGCAGGCCACTAGCGGGAGGGGGAGAGACCCAGTACTTC	CASRPLAGGGETQYF
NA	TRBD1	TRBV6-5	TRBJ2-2	TGTGCCAGCAGTTATCAGGGGGCGGTCACCGGGGAGCTGTTTTTT	CASSYQGAVTGELFF
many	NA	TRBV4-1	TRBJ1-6	TGCGCCAGCAGCCAAGATCCGTACTCCTATAATTCACCCCTCCACTTT	CASSQDPYSYNSPLHF
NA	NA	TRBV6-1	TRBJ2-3	TGTGCCAGCAGTGTTTACCGCCAGCGGAAAAGCACAGATACGCAGTATTTT	CASSVYRQRKSTDTQYF
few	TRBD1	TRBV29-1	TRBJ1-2	TGCAGCGTTGTCGGGACAGAGGGTAAAGATGAGGCTAACTATGGCTACACCTTC	CSVVGTEGKDEANYGYTF
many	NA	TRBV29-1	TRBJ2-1	TGCAGCGCTCGTTGGCGGCGACCCTACAATGAGCAGTTCTTC	CSARWRRPYNEQFF
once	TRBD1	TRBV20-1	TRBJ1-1	TGCAGTGCCCGCCGACAGGGGGTGAACACTGAAGCTTTCTTT	CSARRQGVNTEAFF
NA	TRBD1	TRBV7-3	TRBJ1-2	TGTGCCAGCAGCATGGGACAGTCGCGGGGCTACACCTTC	CASSMGQSRGYTF
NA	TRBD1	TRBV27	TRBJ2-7	TGTGCCAGCAGCCTTTATGGACCGGGACAGGGGGCCTACGAGCAGTACTTC	CASSLYGPGQGAYEQYF
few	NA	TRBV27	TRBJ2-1	TGTGCCAGCAGTCCGCGCCCTGGCAATGAGCAGTTCTTC	CASSPRPGNEQFF
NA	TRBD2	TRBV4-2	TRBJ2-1	TGTGCCAGCAGCCAACCCGGGACTAGCTATGAGCAGTTCTTC	CASSQPGTSYEQFF
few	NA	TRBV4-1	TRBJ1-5	TGCGCCAGCAGCCAAGAGGGAGGGTATAGCAATCAGCCCCAGCATTTT	CASSQEGGYSNQPQHF
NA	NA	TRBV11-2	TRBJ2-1	TGTGCCAGCAGCTTAAGGGCGGCCAGCTCCTACAATGAGCAGTTCTTC	CASSLRAASSYNEQFF
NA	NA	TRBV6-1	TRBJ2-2	TGTGCCTGCAGCCTGGGGGCCACCGGGGAGCTGTTTTTT	CACSLGATGELFF
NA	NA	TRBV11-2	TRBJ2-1	TGTGCCAGCAGCTTAGTCGAGAGCAGTGAGCAGTTCTTC	CASSLVESSEQFF
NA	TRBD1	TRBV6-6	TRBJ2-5	TGTGCCAGCAAGCAGGGACAGGGGACCGAGACCCAGTACTTC	CASKQGQGTETQYF
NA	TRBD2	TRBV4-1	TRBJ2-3	TGCGCCAGCAGCTCACACGGACTAGCGGGAGTAGGAGATACGCAGTATTTT	CASSSHGLAGVGDTQYF
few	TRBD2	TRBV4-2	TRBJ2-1	TGTGCCAGCAGCCAAGATCTACTAGCGGGAGCTGAGCAGTTCTTC	CASSQDLLAGAEQFF
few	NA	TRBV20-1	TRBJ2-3	TGCAGTGCTAGTCCGGAGAACACAGATACGCAGTATTTT	CSASPENTDTQYF
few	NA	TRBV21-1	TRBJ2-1	TGTGCCAGCAGCAAACCAGTCCCTTGTGGGGAGCAGTTCTTC	CASSKPVPCGEQFF
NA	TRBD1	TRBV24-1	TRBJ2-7	TGTGCCAGCCCAACACCGGGACAGGACCACGAGCAGTACTTC	CASPTPGQDHEQYF
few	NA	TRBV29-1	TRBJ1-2	TGCAGCGTTGACTACGCAGCGGATTTTTATGTTGGCTACACCTTC	CSVDYAADFYVGYTF
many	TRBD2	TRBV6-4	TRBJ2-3	TGTGCCAGCAGTGACTCGCCGGGAGGGCCCACAGATACGCAGTATTTT	CASSDSPGGPTDTQYF
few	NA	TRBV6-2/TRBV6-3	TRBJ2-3	TGTGCCAGCAGTCGGGACGGATCTAGCACAGATACGCAGTATTTT	CASSRDGSSTDTQYF
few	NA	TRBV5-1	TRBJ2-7	TGCGCCAGCAGAACCGTCCCGGGGGGCCTCTACGAGCAGTACTTC	CASRTVPGGLYEQYF
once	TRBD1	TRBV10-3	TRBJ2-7	TGTGCCACACGGAACGGGGACAGTTACAATGAGCAGTACTTC	CATRNGDSYNEQYF
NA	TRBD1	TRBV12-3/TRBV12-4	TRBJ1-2	TGTGCCAGCAGTCATGGGACAGGGAGAGGCTACACCTTC	CASSHGTGRGYTF
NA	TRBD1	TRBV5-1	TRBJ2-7	TGCGCCAGCAGCTTCGGGACAGGGGAAGAAGGCGAGCAGTACTTC	CASSFGTGEEGEQYF
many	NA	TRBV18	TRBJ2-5	TGTGCCAGCTCAGCCGTTCAAGAGACCCAGTACTTC	CASSAVQETQYF
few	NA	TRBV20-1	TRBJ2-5	TGCAGTGCGTGGGGAGCAGGGGAGACCCAGTACTTC	CSAWGAGETQYF
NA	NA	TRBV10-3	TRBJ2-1	TGTGCCATCAGGGACTACCAAGAGACCCAGTTCTTC	CAIRDYQETQFF
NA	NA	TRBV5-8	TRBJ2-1	TGTGCCAGCAGCCGGGGTTATCTGAGCTCCTACAATGAGCAGTTCTTC	CASSRGYLSSYNEQFF
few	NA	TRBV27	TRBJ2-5	TGTGCCAGCAGTTTATTGTCAGGGAGTAACCAAGAGACCCAGTACTTC	CASSLLSGSNQETQYF
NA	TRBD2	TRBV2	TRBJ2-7	TGTGCCAGCACCCCTGGGACTAGCGGGTGGACGTACTACGAGCAGTACTTC	CASTPGTSGWTYYEQYF
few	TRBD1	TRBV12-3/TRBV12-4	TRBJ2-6	TGTGCCAGCAGTTTAGTTGGGGGACAGGGAGCTGGGGCCAACGTCCTGACTTTC	CASSLVGGQGAGANVLTF
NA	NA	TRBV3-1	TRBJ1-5	TGTGCCAGCAGCCTCGGACATGCGTATAGCAATCAGCCCCAGCATTTT	CASSLGHAYSNQPQHF
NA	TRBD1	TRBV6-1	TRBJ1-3	TGTGCCAGCAGTGAAGGGAGTGGACAGGGGAACACCATATATTTT	CASSEGSGQGNTIYF
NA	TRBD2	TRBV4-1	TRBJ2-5	TGCGCCGGCAGCTCGCGGACTAGCAGCGCGCAGTACTTC	CAGSSRTSSAQYF
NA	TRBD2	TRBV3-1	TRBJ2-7	TGTGCCAGCAGCCTTTCTAGCGGGGGTAAATACGAGCAGTACTTC	CASSLSSGGKYEQYF
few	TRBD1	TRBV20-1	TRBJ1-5	TGCAGTGCTAGACAACAGGGGGTCGGCAATCAGCCCCAGCATTTT	CSARQQGVGNQPQHF
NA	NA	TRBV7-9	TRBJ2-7	TGTGCCAGCAGCCCCGTGCTAGCGCCAACCTACGAGCAGTACTTC	CASSPVLAPTYEQYF
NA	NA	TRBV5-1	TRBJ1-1	TGCGCCAGCAGCTGGCGGGACACTGAAGCTTTCTTT	CASSWRDTEAFF
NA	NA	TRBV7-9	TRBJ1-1	TGTGCCAGCAGTTTTCGGGGTATTGAGAACACTGAAGCTTTCTTT	CASSFRGIENTEAFF
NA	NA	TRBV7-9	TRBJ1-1	TGTGCCAGCAGCTTTCTGGTAGGAAAGGGGGACACTGAAGCTTTCTTT	CASSFLVGKGDTEAFF
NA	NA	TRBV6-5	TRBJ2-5	TGTGCCAGCAGTTGGCAGGGGCAGGGAGAGACCCAGTACTTC	CASSWQGQGETQYF
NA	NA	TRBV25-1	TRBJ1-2	TGTGCCAGCAGTGGTCCAAAGGACAGCAACTATGGCTACACCTTC	CASSGPKDSNYGYTF
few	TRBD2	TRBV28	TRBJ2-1	TGTGCCAGCAGTTCAACCGGGACTAACTACAATGAGCAGTTCTTC	CASSSTGTNYNEQFF
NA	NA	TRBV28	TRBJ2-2	TGTGCCAGCAGTTTACATCGAATAGGGTACGACACCGGGGAGCTGTTTTTT	CASSLHRIGYDTGELFF
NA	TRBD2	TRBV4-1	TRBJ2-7	TGCGCCAGCAGCCTTGGGACTAGCGAAAGCTCCTACGAGCAGTACTTC	CASSLGTSESSYEQYF
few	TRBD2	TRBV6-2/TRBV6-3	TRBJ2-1	TGTGCCAGCAGTTACAAGGCGGGAGGGCGCGAGCAGTTCTTC	CASSYKAGGREQFF
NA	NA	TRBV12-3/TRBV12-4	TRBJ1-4	TGTGCCAGCAGTCTGCGAATGAATACGAGGGAAAAACTGTTTTTT	CASSLRMNTREKLFF